This TCR beta chain was captured by sequencing in a study of T cell responses to AZD1222 COVID-19 vaccine. Study information: Recipients boosted at about 4 weeks or about 12 weeks are pooled. Findings of the study overall: Rises in breadth and depth of Spike-specific TCRs came after two AZD1222 doses. Dominant CD4 TCR responses targeted spike regions 160-218 and 743-854.

Trimming cost V 5 bases and J 8 bases; bases outside gene matches: 14. The CDR3 has 16 residues. Germline V gene data show CDR1 as SGHTA and CDR2 as FQGTGA. Only in-frame clones appear in the TCRdb table, and some are missing; sequencing was by immunoSEQ multiplex PCR. This table holds fewer than 75,000 clones, approximately 83% found once. In the case of this clone: Its antigen is undetermined.

The sample here was peripheral blood, taken on day 0 of AZD1222 vaccination. The sequence was obtained from an adult in good health. This chain links TRBV7-3 with TRBJ2-1, with 8 bases that match TRBD2. In nucleotides, the CDR3 is TGTGCCAGCAGCGATCACCGGGGACTAGTCATCGATGAGCAGTTCTTC. Translated, it gives CASSDHRGLVIDEQFF. The whole variable domain, remainder taken from reference TRBV7-3 and TRBJ2-1, is GAGVSQTPSNKVTEKGKYVELRCDPISGHTALYWYRQSLGQGPEFLIYFQGTGAADDSGLPNDRFFAVRPEGSVSTLKIQRTERGDSAVYLCASSDHRGLVIDEQFFGPGTRLTVL.